This T cell receptor beta chain was recovered during a study of memory CD4+ T cells and cytomegalovirus serostatus (dated by TCRdb to the late 2010s). With respect to the entire study: The cohort included around 35 healthy adults from Belgium, of whom 9 were CMV seropositive and about 25 were CMV seronegative. CD4+ memory TCRbeta repertoires of a Belgian cohort with known cytomegalovirus serostatus were sequenced in order to replicate a published TCR-based CMV serostatus classifier.

Broader findings and caveats from the paper: For predicting CMV serostatus, the median bootstrapped AUC was 0.95 using the original framework and around 0.91 using a US-trained random forest. The results were interpreted as suggesting that the CMV-associated TCR signature is mostly present in the CD4+ memory repertoire. Among the 160 or so previously reported CMV-associated TCRbeta sequences, some 70 showed up in the CD4+ memory repertoires, with each one found in between one and five individuals. Only CD4+CD45RO+ memory cells were sequenced, in contrast to the original study, which included naive and memory CD4+ and CD8+ populations. On the Belgian cohort, the classifier based on the original framework reached a median bootstrapped AUC of approximately 0.94, with a 95% CI of 0.76-1.00.

On this clone: The specificity of this receptor is unknown. No qualities accompany the bases; no much larger clone lies one base away.

CDR1 LGHNT and CDR2 FRNRAP were looked up in the germline V gene. Measured from the cysteine to the phenylalanine, the CDR3 is 14 residues long. The sequence is cut down to CDR3 DNA, 42 bases in frame from base 1. Here V drops 1 base and J drops 10 bases, and the junction holds 6 bases not matched to any gene. Single viable CD3+CD4+CD8-CD45RO+ cells were sorted as memory CD4+ T cells on a FACSAria II. CMV serostatus was determined using a Roche Elecsys assay that detects serum IgG against CMV pp150, pp28, p38 and p52. After the samples were thawed, total CD4+ T cells were enriched through positive selection using CD4 magnetic microbeads. The samples came from a different study that was designed specifically to examine the CD4+ T cell memory repertoire. Following standard operating procedures, peripheral blood mononuclear cells were isolated and cryopreserved, while serum was kept at -80 degrees C. The staining used CD3-PerCP (BW264/56), CD4-APC (RPA-T4), CD45RO-PE (UCHT1) and CD8-Pacific Orange (3B5) antibodies, and Sytox blue was used to exclude non-viable cells.

Genomic DNA was extracted from sorted cells with the Quick-DNA Microprep Kit. Amplification of TCRbeta DNA was done with the immunoSEQ hsTCRbeta kit, following the protocol from the manufacturer. TCRbeta libraries were sequenced on an Illumina MiSeq instrument. The published analysis was carried out like this. After out-of-frame sequences were removed, 2,204,828 distinct TCRbeta sequences remained, averaging around 67,000 per individual. Each individual was scored using the number of some 160 previously reported CMV-associated TCRbeta sequences that the individual carried and the total number of productive distinct TCRbeta sequences. A beta-binomial model was reimplemented in Python, and scikit-learn random forests with default parameters were trained on US cohort data. On the Belgian cohort, classifier performance was reported as the median AUC, along with percentile confidence intervals, across 10,000 bootstrap iterations. As stored in TCRdb, this immuneACCESS dataset retains in-frame rearrangements with V and J assigned. A fraction of the clones does not appear; measured against another copy, unresolved V genes explain less than half of the discrepancy, and the remainder lacks a known reason. The V and J calls and clone size were taken over from that table, and D and trimming were inferred from the DNA. In this sample the table shows 58,000 or so clones, roughly 77% of which occur a single time. The ten largest account for 2.6% of the sample.

Sequencing was done on a sample of memory CD4+ T cells from blood. This sequence originates from an adult in good health and CMV-seropositive. The chain joins TRBV12-5 to TRBJ2-1; the junction holds 8 bases that match TRBD1. The bases read TGTGCTAGTGGTTTGGCTACAGGGGGGTGGGAGCAGTTCTTC. Its protein is CASGLATGGWEQFF. This CDR3, with the reference TRBV12-5 and TRBJ2-1 proteins standing in past its ends, gives the full variable domain DARVTQTPRHKVTEMGQEVTMRCQPILGHNTVFWYRQTMMQGLELLAYFRNRAPLDDSGMPKDRFSAEMPDATLATLKIQPSEPRDSAVYFCASGLATGGWEQFFGPGTRLTVL.